The 9 T cell receptor beta chains below all came from one sample that was sequenced in a study of T cell repertoires in cytomegalovirus infection (dated by TCRdb to about 2019). Sequencing was carried out with an Illumina HiSeq 1500. TCRdb's own reprocessing of the public reads used fastp at Q25 and MiXCR and kept productive beta chains. Here each entry gathers all rows of one CDR3 protein and keeps the most common genes and DNA. For this sample there are about 740,000 distinct CDR3 sequences; 35% appear just once. The ten largest clones capture under 3.5% of the sample. Sequencing was done on a sample of PBMCs. The source is a human donor in good health (CMV status not recorded). Some clones in this sample may be carry-over from other donors' samples.

This clonotype has a handful of counts. J is TRBJ2-7 and V is TRBV5-6; no reliable D call. The CDR3 runs to 9 residues. Trimming pared 1 base from V and 13 bases from J, leaving 6 bases between. From germline, CDR1 is SGHDT and CDR2 YYEEEE. Written as DNA, the CDR3 is TGTGCCAGCAGCTTGATCGACTACTTC. The encoded protein is CASSLIDYF.

The rearrangement joins TRBV12-3 or TRBV12-4 to TRBJ1-2, with D perhaps matching TRBD1 (5 bases). Between the trimmed V and J ends, which lost 7 bases and 8 bases, there was a span of 14 bases. The CDR3 contains 12 residues. DNA of the CDR3: TGTGCCAGCAAAACGGGGGGGTCCGGCTACACCTTC. It encodes CASKTGGSGYTF.

This chain connects TRBV27 to TRBJ2-1; the match to TRBD1 covers 7 bases. The CDR3 is made up of 16 amino acids. Germline loops: CDR1 MNHEY, CDR2 SMNVEV (reference sequence). The ends lost 5 bases at V and 0 bases at J; junction bases unmatched: 7. The CDR3 DNA reads TGTGCCAGCAGTCCCTCGACAGGGCACTCCTACAATGAGCAGTTCTTC. Its protein is CASSPSTGHSYNEQFF.

This chain uses TRBV4-1 with TRBJ2-3; perhaps TRBD1 as D (6 bases). Deletions cut 11 bases from V and 4 bases from J, with 19 bases between. Germline values: CDR1 MGHRA, CDR2 YSYEKL. This CDR3 has 14 residues. DNA of the CDR3: TGCGCCTTTCGGACAGCAGTGGGAGCAGATACGCAGTATTTT. Translated: CAFRTAVGADTQYF.

This clonotype has a handful of counts. The chain has TRBV10-2 and TRBJ1-5; D is uncertain. Germline CDR1 reads WSHSY; CDR2 reads SAAADI. V lost 0 bases, J lost 1 base, and 4 bases lay in between. The CDR3 totals 14 residues. CDR3 amino acids: CASSESPSNQPQHF. DNA of the CDR3: TGCGCCAGCAGTGAGTCACCCAGCAATCAGCCCCAGCATTTT.

This clonotype was recorded many times. The J gene is TRBJ2-5, the V gene TRBV7-2; TRBD1 matches at 7 bases. Germline lookup yields CDR1 SGHTA and CDR2 FQGNSA. Losses at the gene ends were 5 bases for V and 2 bases for J; bases not matched to a gene: 8. The CDR3 length is 15 residues. The CDR3 region has the DNA TGTGCCAGCAGCACACAAGGGGGCGGACAAGAGACCCAGTACTTC. Its translation is CASSTQGGGQETQYF. Drawing the rest from reference TRBV7-2 and TRBJ2-5, the complete variable domain is GAGVSQSPSNKVTEKGKDVELRCDPISGHTALYWYRQSLGQGLEFLIYFQGNSAPDKSGLPSDRFSAERTGGSVSTLTIQRTQQEDSAVYLCASSTQGGGQETQYFGPGTRLLVL.

This clonotype was seen more than once but under ten times. The genes are TRBV5-1 and TRBJ2-1; no clear D gene. CDR1 and CDR2 from the germline V gene are SGHRS and YFSETQ. The CDR3 is made up of 14 amino acids. Trimming cost V 2 bases and J 6 bases, with 12 bases left between them. DNA of the CDR3: TGCGCCAGCAGCTTTTCTAGTCGGACCAATGAGCAGTTCTTC. This codes for CASSFSSRTNEQFF.

This clonotype was recorded a few times. This sequence joins TRBV5-4 and TRBJ2-6, with 14 nucleotides matching TRBD2. The ends lost 3 bases at V and 1 base at J; junction bases unmatched: 6. CDR3 length: 19 amino acids. Germline V gives CDR1 SGHNT, CDR2 YYREEE (reference sequence). CDR3 DNA sequence: TGTGCCAGCAGCTGGGGACTAGCGGGAGCACTATCTGGGGCCAACGTCCTGACTTTC. It yields the protein CASSWGLAGALSGANVLTF.

The V and J genes are TRBV7-8 and TRBJ1-4; maybe TRBD1 (6 bases). Germline V gives CDR1 SGHVS, CDR2 FQNEAQ. There are 15 residues in the CDR3. Deletions cut 5 bases from V and 0 bases from J, with 10 bases between. The DNA for the CDR3 is TGTGCCAGCAGCCGGAGGGGGACAACTAATGAAAAACTGTTTTTT. Amino acids: CASSRRGTTNEKLFF.